Below, 18 T cell receptor beta chains from the same sample are listed, as sequenced in a study of spatial heterogeneity in lung cancer. TCRdb ran MiXCR on the 5' RACE reads and lists one entry per CDR3 protein. The sample consists of around 18,000 distinct CDR3 sequences, 9.2% of them appearing once. Noted time point: blood at routine non-recurrence follow-up after resection. The sequencing used PBMCs, collected at follow-up. These receptors were obtained from a male donor with early-stage non-small cell lung cancer.

This clonotype is medium-sized (0.01 to 0.1%). V is TRBV29-1 and J is TRBJ2-3; 12 positions agree with TRBD2. Trimming removed 1 base from V and 2 bases from J; junction bases left unmatched: 4. CDR3 length: 16 amino acids. Germline CDR1 is SQVTM and CDR2 is ANQGSEA. This chain's CDR3 is CSVEATSGRSTDTQYF. The DNA of the CDR3 is TGCAGCGTTGAAGCCACTAGCGGGAGGTCCACAGATACGCAGTATTTT.

Note on this clonotype: A much larger clone is a single base away; this may be a read error. This sequence joins TRBV7-9 and TRBJ1-2; D remains unclear. The V gene's germline CDR1 is SEHNR and CDR2 FQNEAQ (reference sequence). The CDR3 length is 13 residues. The CDR3 protein is CVSSLMEPGGYTF. CDR3 coding DNA: TGTGTCAGCAGCTTAATGGAGCCGGGGGGCTACACCTTC. The full variable domain, with the rest looked up from reference TRBV7-9 and TRBJ1-2, is DTGVSQNPRHKITKRGQNVTFRCDPISEHNRLYWYRQTLGQGPEFLTYFQNEAQLEKSRLLSDRFSAERPKGSFSTLEIQRTEQGDSAMYLCVSSLMEPGGYTFGSGTRLTVV.

At least ten counts were recorded for this clonotype. The chain links TRBV11-2 to TRBJ2-3; TRBD1 aligns across 7 bases. Losses at the gene ends were 3 bases for V and 3 bases for J; bases not matched to a gene: 9. Germline V gene sequence: CDR1 SGHAT, CDR2 FQNNGV. The length of the CDR3 is 16 residues. This CDR3 is CASSFGSGGWTDTQYF. As DNA, the CDR3 is TGTGCCAGCAGCTTTGGGTCAGGGGGATGGACAGATACGCAGTATTTT.

This clonotype showed up many times. The chain uses TRBV5-4 and TRBJ2-1; 11 nucleotides line up with TRBD2. Per the germline V gene, CDR1 is SGHNT and CDR2 is YYREEE (reference sequence). The CDR3 runs to 16 residues. The V gene end was trimmed by 4 bases and the J gene end by 6 bases; junction bases not matched to a gene: 9. CDR3 amino acids: CASSVLAGVPSNEQFF. The CDR3 DNA reads TGTGCCAGCAGCGTACTAGCGGGGGTGCCCTCCAATGAGCAGTTCTTC.

This clonotype has just a few counts. The chain links TRBV6-2 or TRBV6-3 to TRBJ2-1, with 7 bases that match TRBD1. V was pared by 7 bases and J by 6 bases, with 15 bases of the junction left unmatched. Germline assignment: CDR1 MNHEY and CDR2 SVGEGT. The CDR3 runs 16 residues. CDR3 DNA sequence: TGTGCCAGCAAAGGGGGCGACCCCAGATTGAGCAATGAGCAGTTCTTC. Translating gives CASKGGDPRLSNEQFF.

Turning to this clonotype: This may be a read error: a much more frequent sequence differs by one nucleotide. J is TRBJ1-2 and V is TRBV6-1; a weak D match, TRBD1 (6 bases). The CDR3 runs to 14 residues. The germline CDR1 and CDR2 sequences are MNHNS and SASEGT. CDR3: CANSVGQGNGGYTF. CDR3 nucleotide sequence: TGTGCCAACAGTGTAGGGCAGGGGAATGGTGGCTACACCTTC.

This clonotype has a count of ten or more. The chain uses TRBV11-2 and TRBJ2-7; possibly TRBD1 for D (5 bases). Looked up from germline, CDR1 is SGHAT and CDR2 is FQNNGV. V shed 0 bases and J shed 2 bases, with 11 bases lying between them. The length of the CDR3 is 15 residues. In DNA, the CDR3 is TGTGCCAGCAGCTTAGAGCGCGACAGACCCTACGAGCAGTACTTC. Amino acid sequence: CASSLERDRPYEQYF.

Comment on this clonotype: A much larger clone lies one base from this, so it may be a read error. The V gene is TRBV18, the J gene TRBJ1-1; 8 bases map to TRBD1. V was clipped by 3 bases and J by 7 bases; unmatched bases: 4. The CDR3 is 13 residues long. The germline gives CDR1 KGHSH, CDR2 LQKENI. CDR3 DNA: TGTGCCAGCTCACCCGACAGGGGCATTGAAGCTTTCTTT. Translating it yields CASSPDRGIEAFF.

The table lists this clonotype with a few counts. This CDR3 reads CASSAGQQNSPLHF. In DNA, the CDR3 is TGTGCCAGCAGCGCGGGACAGCAGAATTCACCCCTCCACTTT. The gene calls are TRBV7-9 and TRBJ1-6, with TRBD1 matching 7 bases. Germline V gene data show CDR1 as SEHNR and CDR2 as FQNEAQ (reference sequence). J lost 7 bases, V lost 5 bases, and 5 bases had no gene match. The CDR3 length is 14 residues.

This clonotype showed up many times. The chain combines TRBV15 with TRBJ2-2, with D perhaps given as TRBD1 or TRBD2 (5 bases each). With 1 base removed from V and 6 bases from J, the gap between germline ends came to 9 bases. Germline V gene sequence: CDR1 LNHNV, CDR2 YYDKDF (reference sequence). This CDR3 has 14 amino acids. The CDR3 reads CATSRGGSAGELFF. CDR3 in DNA: TGTGCCACCAGCAGAGGGGGGTCGGCCGGGGAGCTGTTTTTT.

This rearrangement joins TRBV12-3 or TRBV12-4 to TRBJ1-1; tentative D call: TRBD1 (5 bases). This CDR3 has 12 amino acids. Trimming cost V 9 bases and J 3 bases, with 11 bases left between them. In nucleotides, the CDR3 is TGTGCCAGTACGGGGGACTACACTGAAGCTTTCTTT. Translated, it gives CASTGDYTEAFF.

The table lists this clonotype with many counts. This sequence joins TRBV4-1 and TRBJ1-2; no firm D call. This CDR3 is built from 13 residues. CDR1 and CDR2 from the germline V gene are MGHRA and YSYEKL. V shed 4 bases and J shed 0 bases, with 6 bases lying between them. Here the CDR3 DNA reads TGCGCCAGCAGCCGGACCTCTAACTATGGCTACACCTTC. Translation: CASSRTSNYGYTF.

In its sample, this clonotype was seen many times. The chain carries TRBV27 and TRBJ2-7; no definite D call. V lost 3 bases and J lost 2, with 2 bases in between. Germline values: CDR1 MNHEY, CDR2 SMNVEV (reference sequence). CDR3 length: 11 amino acids. As DNA, the CDR3 is TGTGCCAGCAGTTTTGCCTACGAGCAGTACTTC. Its protein product is CASSFAYEQYF.

This clonotype is medium-sized by share. This chain joins TRBV6-6 and TRBJ2-5, with TRBD2 matching over 8 bases. The length of the CDR3 is 14 residues. V gave up 5 bases and J gave up 5 bases; unmatched junction bases: 7. The germline CDR1 and CDR2 sequences are MNHNY and SVGAGI (reference sequence). In nucleotides, the CDR3 is TGTGCCAGCAGTACCATCGGGGGGGCGGAGACCCAGTACTTC. Its translation is CASSTIGGAETQYF.

CDR3 amino acids: CASSLLGASYNEQFF. CDR3 in DNA: TGTGCCAGCAGTTTATTGGGGGCCTCCTACAATGAGCAGTTCTTC. The chain is built from TRBV28 and TRBJ2-1; maybe TRBD1 (6 bases). This CDR3 comprises 15 residues. Trimming took 1 base from V and 0 from J, leaving 7 bases between them. In germline, CDR1 is MDHEN, CDR2 SYDVKM.

Relative to its sample, this clonotype is medium-sized (0.01 to 0.1%). The V gene is TRBV6-6, the J gene TRBJ2-7, with TRBD1 identical over 9 bases. This CDR3 is built from 14 residues. The ends lost 0 bases at V and 6 bases at J; junction bases unmatched: 3. The germline V gene encodes CDR1 MNHNY and CDR2 SVGAGI (reference sequence). The CDR3 nucleotides are TGTGCCAGCAGTTACTCCGACAGGGGGTCCGAGCAGTACTTC. Translated, it gives CASSYSDRGSEQYF.

The sample holds many counts of this clonotype. The chain employs TRBV12-3 or TRBV12-4 and TRBJ1-2; no definite D call. The CDR3 runs 13 residues. The ends were cut back, 3 bases at V and 6 bases at J, with 11 bases in the middle. The CDR3 loop is CASSFGNTNGYTF. The CDR3 bases are TGTGCCAGCAGTTTTGGGAATACCAATGGCTACACCTTC.

In the case of this clonotype: The junction shows a germline mismatch at one end, possibly a read error. The V gene is TRBV9, the J gene TRBJ1-2, with D maybe TRBD1 (5 bases). CDR1 and CDR2 from the germline V gene are SGDLS and YYNGEE. The CDR3 runs to 15 residues. The CDR3 here is CASSPAGATNYGYTF. The CDR3 DNA reads as TGTGCCAGCAGCCCAGCCGGGGCGACTAACTACGGCTACACCTTC.